A selection of T cell receptor beta chains follows, all from one sample in a study of chemoradiotherapy in HPV16-positive cancers. Generated by immunoSEQ multiplex PCR, the TCRdb table keeps only in-frame clones and is missing some. The sample includes 25,000 to 40,000 clones, 80% to 90% of them seen just once. The sample here was blood, taken from a patient who underwent chemoradiotherapy. The receptors originated from a human donor with HPV-associated anogenital cancer. Both conserved end residues are part of each CDR3. Fields, in order: clone size, J gene, V gene, CDR3 protein. Clone sizes are given selectively: once, few, many, or a class where the clone is expanded.

clone_size: -
j_call: TRBJ1-4
v_call: TRBV4-2
cdr3_aa: CASSQQVGFGVANEKLFF

clone_size: -
j_call: TRBJ2-3
v_call: TRBV5-1
cdr3_aa: CASSRNRDSLTDTQYF

clone_size: -
j_call: TRBJ1-4
v_call: TRBV6-1
cdr3_aa: CASTGDGGTNEKLFF

clone_size: -
j_call: TRBJ2-1
v_call: TRBV4-3
cdr3_aa: CASSQDEGASSGNEQFF

clone_size: -
j_call: TRBJ1-5
v_call: TRBV25-1
cdr3_aa: CASSQTGRDQPQHF

clone_size: -
j_call: TRBJ2-3
v_call: TRBV4-3
cdr3_aa: CASSQGLAGGTDTQYF

clone_size: -
j_call: TRBJ1-6
v_call: TRBV6-5
cdr3_aa: CASARGDRGSPLHF

clone_size: -
j_call: TRBJ1-3
v_call: TRBV5-4
cdr3_aa: CASSLERDRDGNTIYF

clone_size: -
j_call: TRBJ2-2
v_call: TRBV2
cdr3_aa: CASSEWGPGELFF

clone_size: -
j_call: TRBJ1-4
v_call: TRBV18
cdr3_aa: CASSYDLNEKLFF

clone_size: -
j_call: TRBJ1-2
v_call: TRBV7-2
cdr3_aa: CASSLGDRWNNYGYTF

clone_size: -
j_call: TRBJ1-5
v_call: TRBV4-3
cdr3_aa: CASKRDRGGNQPQHF

clone_size: -
j_call: TRBJ2-7
v_call: TRBV7-6
cdr3_aa: CASSLSTGGVHEQYF

clone_size: -
j_call: TRBJ2-3
v_call: TRBV7-9
cdr3_aa: CASSWGGLALSTDTQYF

clone_size: -
j_call: TRBJ2-2
v_call: TRBV6-6
cdr3_aa: CASRLSGGELFF

clone_size: -
j_call: TRBJ2-3
v_call: TRBV5-4
cdr3_aa: CASSKPTGARDTQYF

clone_size: -
j_call: TRBJ2-5
v_call: TRBV7-2
cdr3_aa: CASKAGGGETQYF

clone_size: once
j_call: TRBJ1-1
v_call: TRBV7-6
cdr3_aa: CASSAGTGRSEAFF

clone_size: -
j_call: TRBJ2-5
v_call: TRBV7-9
cdr3_aa: CASSWDGPETQYF

clone_size: -
j_call: TRBJ2-3
v_call: TRBV29-1
cdr3_aa: CSVRDSSPDTQYF

clone_size: -
j_call: TRBJ2-3
v_call: TRBV9
cdr3_aa: CASSGGAGEGTDTQYF

clone_size: -
j_call: TRBJ2-7
v_call: TRBV10-1
cdr3_aa: CASSRDGYEQYF

clone_size: -
j_call: TRBJ1-4
v_call: TRBV9
cdr3_aa: CASSVGDRKLFF

clone_size: -
j_call: TRBJ1-1
v_call: TRBV30
cdr3_aa: CAWISPPGQHLDTEAFF

clone_size: -
j_call: TRBJ1-3
v_call: TRBV19
cdr3_aa: CASSTGYSGNTIYF

clone_size: -
j_call: TRBJ2-5
v_call: TRBV6-6
cdr3_aa: CASRSGGQGETQYF

clone_size: once
j_call: TRBJ1-6
v_call: TRBV9
cdr3_aa: CASSVDGTGTSPLHF

clone_size: -
j_call: TRBJ1-2
v_call: TRBV14
cdr3_aa: CASSQWDGRYGYTF

clone_size: -
j_call: TRBJ1-1
v_call: TRBV2
cdr3_aa: CASIVMNTEAFF

clone_size: -
j_call: TRBJ2-7
v_call: TRBV19
cdr3_aa: CASSSGRTSYEQYF

clone_size: -
j_call: TRBJ2-3
v_call: TRBV6-6
cdr3_aa: CASSTPTDTQYF

clone_size: -
j_call: TRBJ2-3
v_call: TRBV15
cdr3_aa: CATSRGPSDTQYF

clone_size: -
j_call: TRBJ2-3
v_call: TRBV6-6
cdr3_aa: CASSYSGRRADTQYF

clone_size: once
j_call: TRBJ2-7
v_call: TRBV13
cdr3_aa: CASSPAPSYEQYF

clone_size: -
j_call: TRBJ2-5
v_call: TRBV10-3
cdr3_aa: CAIKVGETQYF

clone_size: -
j_call: TRBJ2-1
v_call: TRBV19
cdr3_aa: CASRLAGVTYNEQFF

clone_size: -
j_call: TRBJ2-5
v_call: TRBV6-5
cdr3_aa: CASSLTSGIQETQYF

clone_size: -
j_call: TRBJ1-5
v_call: TRBV19
cdr3_aa: CASSLGGYQPQHF

clone_size: -
j_call: TRBJ2-7
v_call: TRBV5-4
cdr3_aa: CASSLGGTSRTYEQYF

clone_size: -
j_call: TRBJ1-5
v_call: TRBV7-6
cdr3_aa: CASSSQGADQPQHF

clone_size: -
j_call: TRBJ1-1
v_call: TRBV2
cdr3_aa: CASRAMNTEAFF

clone_size: -
j_call: TRBJ1-1
v_call: TRBV7-6
cdr3_aa: CASSSGQITEAFF

clone_size: -
j_call: TRBJ2-7
v_call: TRBV5-4
cdr3_aa: CASSLRTPAASEQYF

clone_size: -
j_call: TRBJ1-4
v_call: TRBV6-1
cdr3_aa: CASTTGRGSEKLFF

clone_size: -
j_call: TRBJ2-1
v_call: TRBV6-5
cdr3_aa: CASRELAFYNEQFF

clone_size: -
j_call: TRBJ1-3
v_call: TRBV6-5
cdr3_aa: CASSYGGGYGNTIYF